This T cell receptor beta chain was documented in a study of identical twins. CDR3 length: 12 amino acids. Germline V gene lookup returns CDR1 SGHTA and CDR2 FQGNSA. The germline V and J ends were trimmed by 4 bases and 11 bases, with 12 bases remaining between them. Everyone who gave samples was a healthy Caucasian. This clonotype turned up a few times. Its antigen is currently unknown. MiXCR, run by TCRdb on the 5' RACE reads, gives a single entry per CDR3 protein. The data show roughly 1,500,000 distinct CDR3 sequences, with under 35% seen just once and roughly 0.3% held by the top ten. Points from the study as a whole: The conclusions drew on cross-sectional statistical analysis instead of tracking the same donors. Clonotypes of the beta chain that were abundant in cord blood carried fewer insertions (memory repertoires showed none). Zero-insertion analyses were open to partial confounding by invariant MAIT and iNKT cells.

The chain couples TRBV7-2 to TRBJ2-1; D may be TRBD2 (5 bases). Sequencing was performed on cord blood. The sequence was obtained from a newborn girl in good health. CDR3 coding DNA: TGTGCCAGCAGCTCCGACCCGGGGAAGCAGTTCTTC. Translated, it gives CASSSDPGKQFF.